This entry describes one T cell receptor (beta chain). After removal of 5 bases from V and 4 bases from J, the junction contained 9 bases not matched to a gene. The CDR3 totals 15 residues. Germline V gene sequence: CDR1 MNHNY, CDR2 SVGAGI (reference sequence). The data were taken from a study of control samples from healthy donors and cancer patients. Assay used: immunoSEQ multiplex PCR; TCRdb lists only in-frame clones, some missing. The sample lists about 44,000 clones, 80% to 90% occurring once. This chain uses TRBV6-6 with TRBJ1-1, with 8 bases identical to TRBD1. This receptor was identified in a woman aged 55-69 years with lung cancer. What was sequenced was PBMCs. Here the CDR3 DNA reads TGTGCCAGCAGTCGACCAGGACAGGGAAGCACTGAAGCTTTCTTT. This sequence encodes CASSRPGQGSTEAFF.